This T cell receptor beta chain emerged from a study of blood T cell repertoires in COVID-19. Participant-reported clinical history was the basis for cohort assignment. Recovery among Cohort 3 donors was established by two negative PCRs, clearance, or symptom resolution. This clone was detected only a few times. Germline CDR1 is KGHDR and CDR2 is SFDVKD. The CDR3 consists of 13 residues. The V and J ends lost 6 bases and 4 bases respectively, with 11 bases between them. Per the original methods: Scientists estimated how many nucleated cells there were by amplifying reference gene primers. Method: immunoSEQ multiplex PCR; TCRdb's copy keeps in-frame clones and lacks some. The D gene and trimming were derived from the DNA, and the V and J assignments and clone size from that table. The sample includes around 500,000 clones, 70% to 90% of them seen just once.

This TCR was sampled from a woman between 40 and 55 years old who had recovered from COVID-19. The source material was PBMCs or T cells enriched from blood (not recorded which). The rearrangement uses TRBV24-1 and TRBJ1-2; no clear D. CDR3 sequence (DNA): TGTGCCACCAGTAAGGAGCCTTTCTATGGCTACACCTTC. Protein product: CATSKEPFYGYTF.